The clone carrying this T cell receptor (beta chain) was observed once. The antigen is undetermined. The sample comes from a study of cytomegalovirus exposure and HLA in healthy donors. Germline lookup yields CDR1 LNHDA and CDR2 SQIVND (reference sequence). This CDR3 comprises 13 residues. V dropped 9 bases and J dropped 4; count of bases not matched to a gene: 5. Repertoires were generated with immunoSEQ multiplex PCR, while TCRdb's copy carries only in-frame clones and drops some. The sample carries over 110,000 clones, about 88% recorded once. Study-level findings and limits: Reportedly, cytomegalovirus status was diagnosed with high sensitivity and specificity. Researchers counted around 150 TCR beta chains as cytomegalovirus-associated. Later, an analysis found that TCR clusters from the first cohort tended to co-occur in the roughly 110 validation repertoires.

Separate from the approximately 720-subject first cohort, the approximately 120-subject validation cohort was the one that the donors belonged to. The rearrangement uses TRBV19 and TRBJ2-4; 8 positions agree with TRBD2. The sequencing sample was made of PBMCs. This TCR was sampled from a man younger than 35 in good health and CMV-seropositive. The CDR3 sequence is CASSGGRKNIQYF. CDR3 DNA: TGTGCCAGCTCGGGCGGGAGGAAAAACATTCAGTACTTC.